This TCR beta chain was recovered during a study of control samples from healthy donors and cancer patients. The method was immunoSEQ multiplex PCR; TCRdb's version includes in-frame clones alone and lacks a portion of them. In the table there are about 57,000 clones, less than 95% of which are singletons. In germline, CDR1 is SGDLS, CDR2 YYNGEE. V shed 5 bases and J 9 bases; nucleotides not matched to a gene: 9. The CDR3 extends over 15 amino acids. The TCR originated in a young man with colorectal cancer. What was sequenced was PBMCs. This chain links TRBV9 with TRBJ2-2; TRBD2 matches at 11 bases. The CDR3 DNA reads TGTGCCAGCAGTGTTTATAGCGGGGGGGCCAGGGAGCTGTTTTTT. Its translation: CASSVYSGGARELFF.